This T cell receptor beta chain came from a study of blood T cell repertoires in COVID-19. Authors' data handling: For nucleated cells, counts were estimated from reference gene primer amplification. The repertoire was sequenced with immunoSEQ multiplex PCR; TCRdb's copy has only in-frame clones and lacks some. Clone size and V and J calls were adopted from that table, with D and trimming inferred from the DNA. The table records about 140,000 clones, approximately 78% of them present only once. The receptor's source is a woman of 80 years or more with acute or convalescent COVID-19. The material sequenced was peripheral blood.

DNA for the CDR3: TGTGCCAGTAGTAGAGGACAGGGTTGGTACTTC. As protein: CASSRGQGWYF. This rearrangement joins TRBV19 to TRBJ2-4; 8 positions match TRBD1. The germline gives CDR1 LNHDA, CDR2 SQIVND (reference sequence). The CDR3 loop spans 11 amino acids. J gave up 15 bases and V 4 bases, and 5 bases lay outside the gene matches.